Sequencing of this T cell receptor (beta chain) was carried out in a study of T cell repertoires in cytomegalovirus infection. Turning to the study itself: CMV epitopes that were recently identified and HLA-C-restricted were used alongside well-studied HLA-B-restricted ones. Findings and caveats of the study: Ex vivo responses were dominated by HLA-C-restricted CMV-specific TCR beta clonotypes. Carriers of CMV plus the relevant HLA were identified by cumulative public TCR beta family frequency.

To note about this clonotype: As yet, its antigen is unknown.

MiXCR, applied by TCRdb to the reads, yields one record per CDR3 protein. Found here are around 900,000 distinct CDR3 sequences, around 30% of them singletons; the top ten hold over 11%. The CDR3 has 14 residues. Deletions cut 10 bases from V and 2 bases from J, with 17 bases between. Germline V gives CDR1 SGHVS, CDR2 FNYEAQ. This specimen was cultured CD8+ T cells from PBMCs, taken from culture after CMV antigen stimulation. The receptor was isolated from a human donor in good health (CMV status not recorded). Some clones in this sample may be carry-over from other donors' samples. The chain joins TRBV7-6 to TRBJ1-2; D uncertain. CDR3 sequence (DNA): TGTGCCATCTCAGGAGGGCAGGTGAACTATGGCTACACCTTC. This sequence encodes CAISGGQVNYGYTF.